This TCR beta chain was captured in a study of molecular identifiers for immune sequencing clone quantification. Study as a whole: Replicate RNA from roughly 18,000 or 92,000 naive CD8 T cells formed five aliquots; four were sequenced.

This clonotype was seen at least ten times. TCRdb called the PCR reads again in MiXCR, with one record for every CDR3 protein. The sample holds about 63,000 distinct CDR3 sequences, roughly a fifth seen once. Germline loops: CDR1 DFQATT, CDR2 SNEGSKA (reference sequence). The ends were cut back, 0 bases at V and 0 bases at J, with 12 bases in the middle. The CDR3 is 15 amino acids. V is TRBV20-1 and J is TRBJ2-7, with D possibly TRBD2 on 6 matching bases. The receptor comes from a human donor in good health. Some libraries in this study had Jurkat cell RNA spiked in. The sequenced sample consisted of naive CD8+ T cells from blood, with Jurkat cell RNA spiked in. As for subset: FACS-sorted CD8+CD4-CCR7+CD45RA+ naive T cells. The CDR3 protein is CSARDPLAYSYEQYF. The CDR3 DNA reads as TGCAGTGCTAGAGATCCCCTAGCGTACTCCTACGAGCAGTACTTC.